This entry features one T cell receptor (beta chain) sequence. Patients were aged 18 to 65, had disease duration under 2 months, and had newly diagnosed hyperthyroidism. Clinicians diagnosed patients from clinical symptoms, serum thyroxine and TRAb, thyroid ultrasound and orbital computed tomography. This sample is part of a study of T cells in Graves' hyperthyroidism and ophthalmopathy. The CDR3 regions of TCR beta were amplified from RNA transcripts. HTBI primers were used for first-round RT-PCR of the TCR CDR3. From the multiplex PCR reads, TCRdb called clonotypes with MiXCR, one entry per CDR3 protein. The sample includes a few hundred thousand distinct CDR3 sequences, 35% to 55% seen only once; the top ten take 7.5% to 8.5%. Sequenced: peripheral blood or thyroid tissue (not recorded which). This sequence originates from a woman aged 18-29 years with Graves' hyperthyroidism.

This CDR3 is CASKPAGENYEQYF. The CDR3 bases are TGCGCCAGCAAACCAGCGGGAGAAAATTACGAGCAGTACTTC. This rearrangement joins TRBV5-1 to TRBJ2-7; 8 nucleotides align to TRBD2. CDR3 length: 14 residues. The germline CDR1 and CDR2 sequences are SGHRS and YFSETQ. V was pared by 6 bases and J by 4 bases, with 9 bases of the junction left unmatched.